A selection of T cell receptor beta chains follows, all from one sample in a study of T cells in Graves' hyperthyroidism and ophthalmopathy. One entry per CDR3 protein results from TCRdb running MiXCR on the multiplex PCR reads. The sample shows a few hundred thousand distinct CDR3 sequences, about 13% of them seen only once. Sequencing was carried out using blood. All receptors derive from a woman in her late teens or twenties with Graves' hyperthyroidism. Each CDR3 is given with its conserved first and last residue. Fields, in order: J gene, V gene, D gene, CDR3 length, clone size, CDR3 DNA, CDR3 protein. The D gene is left open where the match is weak. The size field is filled for only some rows; it gives once, few, many or a size class.

TRBJ2-1,TRBV7-2,.,16,many,TGTGCCAGCAGTCCCCGGCGGATAGGGCCGGGGGTTGAGCAGTTCTTC,CASSPRRIGPGVEQFF
TRBJ2-7,TRBV7-2,.,15,.,TGTGCCAGCAGTTCTCAGTCGACAGGGAGGTACGAGCAGTACTTC,CASSSQSTGRYEQYF
TRBJ1-6,TRBV6-1,.,16,many,TGTGCCAGCAGTTTAATGAGCCCCCTCCGGGGTTCACCCCTCCACTTT,CASSLMSPLRGSPLHF
TRBJ2-1,TRBV10-3,.,14,few,TGTGCCATCAGTGAGCCCCCCCTGTACGGTGAGCAGTTCTTC,CAISEPPLYGEQFF
TRBJ1-6,TRBV19,.,16,few,TGTGCCAGTAGCGAGACTCCCAGCTCCTATAATTCACCCCTCCACTTT,CASSETPSSYNSPLHF
TRBJ1-1,TRBV12-5,.,15,many,TGTGCTAGTGGTTTGATAAGGGCAGGGACCACTGAAGCTTTCTTT,CASGLIRAGTTEAFF
TRBJ1-2,TRBV20-1,.,12,many,TGCAGTGCTACCCCAGGTCGTAGGGGCTACACCTTC,CSATPGRRGYTF
TRBJ2-7,TRBV12-3/TRBV12-4,.,13,many,TGTGCCAGCAGCCTACGCAGGGTTACCGAGCAGTACTTC,CASSLRRVTEQYF
TRBJ2-1,TRBV7-2,TRBD2,15,many,TGTGCCAGCAGCCAGGTAGCGGGGGTTAGGAATGAGCAGTTCTTC,CASSQVAGVRNEQFF
TRBJ1-5,TRBV6-1,.,15,many,TGTGCCAGCAGTGAAGCGGCGGATAGCAATCAGCCCCAGCATTTT,CASSEAADSNQPQHF
TRBJ2-3,TRBV7-9,.,11,many,TGTGCCAGCGGAAGGCGAGGTACGCAGTATTTT,CASGRRGTQYF
TRBJ2-1,TRBV4-1,.,13,.,TGCGCCAGCAGCCTGGCGGGACCCGAGGAGCAGTTCTTC,CASSLAGPEEQFF
TRBJ2-1,TRBV14,.,15,.,TGTGCCAGCAGCCAAAGGGCAGGTCTTCACAATGAGCAGTTCTTC,CASSQRAGLHNEQFF
TRBJ1-5,TRBV18,TRBD1,14,many,TGTGCCAGCTCACTGGACAGGGAGGGTCAGCCCCAGCATTTT,CASSLDREGQPQHF
TRBJ2-2,TRBV2,TRBD1,15,many,TGTGCCAGCAGCCTCCGGGACAGCAACACCGGGGAGCTGTTTTTT,CASSLRDSNTGELFF
TRBJ2-1,TRBV10-3,TRBD1,15,many,TGTGCCATCAAGGGGGACCGGGACAGGGAAAATGAGCAGTTCTTC,CAIKGDRDRENEQFF
TRBJ1-6,TRBV11-2,.,15,many,TGTGCCAGCAGGAACCTCCAGGGTTATAGTTCACCCCTCCACTTT,CASRNLQGYSSPLHF
TRBJ1-2,TRBV7-3,.,16,many,TGTGCCAGCAGCCCGAGCAGGGCGCGCCTAGGAGGGGGCTACACCTTC,CASSPSRARLGGGYTF
TRBJ2-2,TRBV24-1,.,16,many,TGTGCCACCAGTGATGAAGTAGCGGCCAACACCGGGGAGCTGTTTTTT,CATSDEVAANTGELFF
TRBJ2-3,TRBV20-1,TRBD2,16,many,TGCAGTGCTAGAGATTTAGCGGGAGGGCCCGCAGATACGCAGTATTTT,CSARDLAGGPADTQYF
TRBJ1-1,TRBV28,.,15,many,TGTGCCAGCAGTTTCAGGGGTCGGGGGAACACTGAAGCTTTCTTT,CASSFRGRGNTEAFF
TRBJ2-4,TRBV29-1,TRBD1,16,many,TGCAGCGTTGTAACAGGGGATGGGGGAACCAAAAACATTCAGTACTTC,CSVVTGDGGTKNIQYF
TRBJ1-5,TRBV28,TRBD1,14,many,TGTGCCACTATCGGGACAGCTAGCAATCAGCCCCAGCATTTT,CATIGTASNQPQHF
TRBJ2-5,TRBV5-4,.,13,few,TGTGCCAGCAGCTCGCGTCTATCCTCGCACCAGTACTTC,CASSSRLSSHQYF
TRBJ2-3,TRBV12-5,.,15,many,TGTGCTAGTGGTGACACGGGGGCGGGCACAGATACGCAGTATTTT,CASGDTGAGTDTQYF
TRBJ2-4,TRBV19,.,19,.,TGTGCCAGTAGTATAGCCCGCGACAGAGCAGAACTAGCCAAAAACATTCAGTACTTC,CASSIARDRAELAKNIQYF
TRBJ2-1,TRBV20-1,TRBD2,12,many,TGCAGTGCTAGGACTAGCGGTAATGAGCAGTTCTTC,CSARTSGNEQFF
TRBJ2-3,TRBV7-2,.,15,many,TGTGCCAGCAGCCTGGATGGGGGTCTCCCAGATACGCAGTATTTT,CASSLDGGLPDTQYF
TRBJ2-7,TRBV7-8,TRBD2,17,many,TGTGCCAGCAGCTTAGAATTTTCTAGCGGGGGAGGATACGAGCAGTACTTC,CASSLEFSSGGGYEQYF
TRBJ1-5,TRBV5-8,TRBD1,15,few,TGTGCCAGCAGCTTCGGGGACAGTTCCCATCAGCCCCAGCATTTT,CASSFGDSSHQPQHF
TRBJ2-1,TRBV6-2/TRBV6-3,.,14,.,TGTGCCAGCAGTTACTCTACGCTTAGCGGAGCCACTCTCTTC,CASSYSTLSGATLF
TRBJ2-1,TRBV9,TRBD2,16,few,TGTGCCAGCAGCTCCTCTACTAGCGGGAACTACAATGAGCAGTTCTTC,CASSSSTSGNYNEQFF
TRBJ2-7,TRBV20-1,TRBD2,13,many,TGCAGTGTCCAACTAGCGGGAGTGGACGAGCAGTACTTC,CSVQLAGVDEQYF
TRBJ1-4,TRBV28,.,14,.,TGTGCCAGCAGTGGCCGGGACCCCAATGAAAAACTGTTTTTT,CASSGRDPNEKLFF
TRBJ1-5,TRBV7-8,TRBD1,15,many,TGTGCCAGCAGCTTAGACAGGGGCAGCAATCAGCCCCAGCATTTT,CASSLDRGSNQPQHF
TRBJ2-3,TRBV9,.,13,.,TGTGCCAGCAAACAGGAGGACACAGATACGCAGTATTTT,CASKQEDTDTQYF
TRBJ2-5,TRBV7-2,TRBD2,15,many,TGTGCCAGCAGCTTAGTGGCGGGAGGGCCGGAGACCCAGTACTTC,CASSLVAGGPETQYF